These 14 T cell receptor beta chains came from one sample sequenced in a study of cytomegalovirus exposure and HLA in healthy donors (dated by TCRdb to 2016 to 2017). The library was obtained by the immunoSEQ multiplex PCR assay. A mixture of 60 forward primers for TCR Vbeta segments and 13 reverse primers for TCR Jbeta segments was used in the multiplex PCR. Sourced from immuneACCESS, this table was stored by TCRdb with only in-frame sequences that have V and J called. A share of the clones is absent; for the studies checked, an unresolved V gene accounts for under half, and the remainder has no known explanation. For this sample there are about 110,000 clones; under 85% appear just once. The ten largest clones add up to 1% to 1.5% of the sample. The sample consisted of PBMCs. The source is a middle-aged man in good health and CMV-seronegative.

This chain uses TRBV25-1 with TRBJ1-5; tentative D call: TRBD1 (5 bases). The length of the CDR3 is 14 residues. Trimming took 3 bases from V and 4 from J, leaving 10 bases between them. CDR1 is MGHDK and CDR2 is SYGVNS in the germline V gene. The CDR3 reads CASSDGAENQPQHF. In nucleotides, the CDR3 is TGTGCCAGCAGTGATGGGGCGGAGAATCAGCCCCAGCATTTT.

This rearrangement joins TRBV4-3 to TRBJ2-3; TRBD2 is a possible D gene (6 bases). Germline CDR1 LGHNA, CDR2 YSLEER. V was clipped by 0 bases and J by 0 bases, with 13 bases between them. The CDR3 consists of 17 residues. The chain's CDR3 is CASSQEWRASSTDTQYF. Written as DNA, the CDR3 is TGCGCCAGCAGCCAAGAATGGAGGGCCTCTAGCACAGATACGCAGTATTTT.

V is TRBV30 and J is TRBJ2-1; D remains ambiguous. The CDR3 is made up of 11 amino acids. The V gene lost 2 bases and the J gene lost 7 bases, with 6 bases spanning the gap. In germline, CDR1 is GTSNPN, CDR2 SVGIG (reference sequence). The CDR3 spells CAWSSLNEQFF. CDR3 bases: TGTGCCTGGAGTTCATTGAATGAGCAGTTCTTC.

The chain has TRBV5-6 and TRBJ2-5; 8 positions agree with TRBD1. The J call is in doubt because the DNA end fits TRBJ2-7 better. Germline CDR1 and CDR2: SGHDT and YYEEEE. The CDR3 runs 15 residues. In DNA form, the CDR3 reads TGTGCCAGCAGCTTAGGGCGACAGGGGAAATACGAGCAGTACTTC. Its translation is CASSLGRQGKYEQYF.

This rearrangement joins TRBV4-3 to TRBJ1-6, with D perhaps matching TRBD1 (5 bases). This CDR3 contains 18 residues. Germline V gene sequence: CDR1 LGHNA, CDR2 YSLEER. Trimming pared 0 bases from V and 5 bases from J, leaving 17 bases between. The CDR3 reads CASSQDYGGGRDNSPLHF. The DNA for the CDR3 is TGCGCCAGCAGCCAAGACTACGGGGGGGGGAGAGATAATTCACCCCTCCACTTT.

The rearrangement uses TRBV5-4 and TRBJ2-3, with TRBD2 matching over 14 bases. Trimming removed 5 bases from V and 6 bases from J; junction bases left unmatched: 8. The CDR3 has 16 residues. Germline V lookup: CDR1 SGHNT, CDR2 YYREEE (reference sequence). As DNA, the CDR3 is TGTGCCAGCAGATCCGGGACTAGCGGGAGATATGATACGCAGTATTTT. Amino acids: CASRSGTSGRYDTQYF.

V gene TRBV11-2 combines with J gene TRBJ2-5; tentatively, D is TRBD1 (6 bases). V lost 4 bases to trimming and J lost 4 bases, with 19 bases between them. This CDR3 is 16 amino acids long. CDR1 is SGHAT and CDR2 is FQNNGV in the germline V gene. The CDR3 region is CASSWQRTGQGETQYF. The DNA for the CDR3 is TGTGCCAGCAGCTGGCAGCGAACAGGGCAGGGAGAGACCCAGTACTTC.

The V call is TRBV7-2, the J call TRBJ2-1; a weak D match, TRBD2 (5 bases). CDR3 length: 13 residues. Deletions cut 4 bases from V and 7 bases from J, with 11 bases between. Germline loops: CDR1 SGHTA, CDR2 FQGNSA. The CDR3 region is CASSSRAGNEQFF. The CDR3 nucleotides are TGTGCCAGCAGCTCACGGGCGGGTAATGAGCAGTTCTTC.

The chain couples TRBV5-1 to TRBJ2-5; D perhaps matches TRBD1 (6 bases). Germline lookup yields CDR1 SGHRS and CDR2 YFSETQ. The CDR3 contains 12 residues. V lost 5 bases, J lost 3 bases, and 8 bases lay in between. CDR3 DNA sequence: TGCGCCAGCAGGGGGGCGGAAGAGACCCAGTACTTC. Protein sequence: CASRGAEETQYF.

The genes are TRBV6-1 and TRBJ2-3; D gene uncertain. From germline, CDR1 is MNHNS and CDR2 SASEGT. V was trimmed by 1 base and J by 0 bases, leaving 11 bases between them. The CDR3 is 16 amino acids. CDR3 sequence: CASSEGNRKSTDTQYF. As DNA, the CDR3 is TGTGCCAGCAGTGAAGGTAACAGAAAAAGCACAGATACGCAGTATTTT.

Written as DNA, the CDR3 is TGTGCCAGCAGTGAGGAGAGAGTACGGGGCGAGCAGTACTTC. Encoded protein: CASSEERVRGEQYF. This chain links TRBV2 with TRBJ2-7; possible D gene TRBD2, 5 bases. In germline, CDR1 is SNHLY, CDR2 FYNNEI. This CDR3 has 14 amino acids. The V end lost 3 bases, the J end lost 6 bases, and 15 bases lay between the germline ends.

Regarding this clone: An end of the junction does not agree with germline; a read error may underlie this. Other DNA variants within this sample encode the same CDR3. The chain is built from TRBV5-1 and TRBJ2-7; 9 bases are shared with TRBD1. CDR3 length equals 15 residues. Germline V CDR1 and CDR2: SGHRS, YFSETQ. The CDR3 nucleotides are TGCGCCAGCAGCATGACCGGGACAGGGTATAACGAGCAGTACTTT. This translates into CASSMTGTGYNEQYF.

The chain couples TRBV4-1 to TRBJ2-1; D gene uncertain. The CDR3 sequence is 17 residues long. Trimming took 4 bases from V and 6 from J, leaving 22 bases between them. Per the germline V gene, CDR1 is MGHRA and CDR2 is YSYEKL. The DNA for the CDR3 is TGCGCCAGCAGCCCACTCGAGGTCCCTAAGTTTGTCAATGAGCAGTTCTTC. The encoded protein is CASSPLEVPKFVNEQFF.

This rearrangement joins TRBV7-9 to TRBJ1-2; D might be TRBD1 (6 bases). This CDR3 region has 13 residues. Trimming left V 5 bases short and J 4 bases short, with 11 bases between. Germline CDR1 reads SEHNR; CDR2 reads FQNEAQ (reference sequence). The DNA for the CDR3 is TGTGCCAGCAGCCCGGGGACAATCTATGGCTACACCTTC. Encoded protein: CASSPGTIYGYTF.